Listed here are 26 T cell receptor beta chains from one sample, sequenced in a study of T cells in women clearing cervical HPV infection. Libraries were prepared by immunoSEQ multiplex PCR; TCRdb keeps only in-frame clonotypes and omits some of them. The repertoire table contains about 24,000 clones. The sample comprised blood buffy coat. These receptors were obtained from a woman aged 18-69 years with a cervical HPV16 infection that either progressed to CIN3+ or cleared (not recorded which).

About this clone itself: The CDR3 extends 3 residues past the end of the read, so its final part is completed from the germline J gene. The chain has TRBV30 and TRBJ2-4, with 7 bases matching TRBD1. The CDR3 sequence is 14 residues long. From germline, CDR1 is GTSNPN and CDR2 SVGIG (reference sequence). CDR3 in amino acids: CAWSVHRGTQPQYF. The covered CDR3 bases are TGTGCCTGGAGTGTACACAGGGGCACACAGCCT.

Regarding this clone: The missing CDR3 end, 3 residues past where the read stops, is filled in from the germline J gene. The chain employs TRBV19 and TRBJ2-7; maybe TRBD2 (5 bases). V gave up 6 bases and J gave up 0 bases, with 12 bases separating them. Germline V CDR1 and CDR2: LNHDA, SQIVND (reference sequence). The CDR3 has 14 residues. CDR3 DNA, as far as it was read: TGTGCCAGTAGCCCGGCGGGCAACTCCTACGAG. Residues: CASSPAGNSYE. The whole CDR3 protein reads CASSPAGNSYEQYF.

To note about this clone: Coverage ceases 3 residues before the CDR3 finishes, and the germline J gene fills in the end. V gene TRBV12-5 combines with J gene TRBJ1-6; 8 bases are shared with TRBD1. V gave up 2 bases and J gave up 6 bases; unmatched junction bases: 12. Germline CDR1 and CDR2: LGHNT and FRNRAP. The CDR3 sequence is 18 residues long. The CDR3 bases that were read are TGTGCTAGTGGTTTGCCCTCTCCTACCGGACAGGGTAATTCACCC. Its translation: CASGLPSPTGQGNSP. The complete CDR3 reads CASGLPSPTGQGNSPLHF.

With regard to this clone: The read comes to an end 3 residues before the CDR3 does, leaving the germline J gene to fill in the end. The chain recombines TRBV5-1 with TRBJ2-1; TRBD2 might be the D (6 bases). CDR1 and CDR2 from the germline V gene are SGHRS and YFSETQ. The CDR3 spans 17 residues. V was pared by 0 bases and J by 0 bases, with 13 bases between. The CDR3 reads CASSLGLAVSSYNEQFF. The CDR3 bases that were read are TGCGCCAGCAGCTTGGGCTTAGCGGTTAGCTCCTACAATGAG. Complete variable domain (other parts from reference TRBV5-1 and TRBJ2-1): KAGVTQTPRYLIKTRGQQVTLSCSPISGHRSVSWYQQTPGQGLQFLFEYFSETQRNKGNFPGRFSGRQFSNSRSEMNVSTLELGDSALYLCASSLGLAVSSYNEQFFGPGTRLTVL.

Concerning this clone itself: With the read ending 3 residues before the CDR3 end, the germline J gene is used to fill in that end. V gene TRBV19 combines with J gene TRBJ1-6; D uncertain. V was shortened by 3 bases and J by 7 bases, with 10 bases between the two germline ends. The CDR3 spans 14 residues. Germline V gene data show CDR1 as LNHDA and CDR2 as SQIVND (reference sequence). This CDR3 reads CASSISGINSPLHF. Incomplete CDR3 DNA: TGTGCCAGTAGTATCTCGGGGATAAATTCACCC.

As concerns this clone: The read ends 3 residues early relative to the CDR3; the germline J gene fills the gap. The chain uses TRBV5-1 and TRBJ2-1; D is ambiguous. This CDR3 has 13 residues. V dropped 4 bases and J dropped 7 bases, with 12 bases sitting between them. The germline V gene has CDR1 SGHRS and CDR2 YFSETQ. CDR3 DNA, as far as it was read: TGCGCCAGCAGCATATCTTACACGAATGAG. As protein: CASSISYTNE. The entire CDR3 reads CASSISYTNEQFF.

As for this clone: Read coverage stops 3 residues before the CDR3 terminus; the germline J gene supplies the remainder. The genes are TRBV20-1 and TRBJ2-1; TRBD2 agrees at 10 bases. After removal of 5 bases from V and 8 bases from J, the junction contained 12 bases not matched to a gene. CDR1 is DFQATT and CDR2 is SNEGSKA in the germline V gene (reference sequence). The CDR3 runs to 15 residues. CDR3 sequence: CSAGTLAGVRDEQFF. The CDR3 bases that were read are TGCAGTGCTGGAACGCTAGCGGGAGTTAGGGATGAG.

A remark on this clone: The read terminates 3 residues ahead of where the CDR3 ends, so the germline J gene completes it. V is TRBV28 and J is TRBJ1-5, with TRBD1 identical over 10 bases. The CDR3 contains 15 residues. Germline CDR1 and CDR2: MDHEN and SYDVKM. The V gene end was trimmed by 4 bases and the J gene end by 6 bases; junction bases not matched to a gene: 6. The CDR3 loop reads CASSSTGGGGQPQHF. Incomplete CDR3 DNA: TGTGCCAGCAGTTCGACAGGGGGCGGCGGTCAGCCC.

With respect to this clone: The read ends 3 residues shy of where the CDR3 ends; the end is completed using the germline J gene. The chain employs TRBV13 and TRBJ2-3; TRBD2 agrees at 10 bases. The germline V gene encodes CDR1 PRHDT and CDR2 FYEKMQ (reference sequence). The CDR3 loop spans 14 amino acids. The CDR3 region is CASSWTSGRGTQYF. The part of the CDR3 DNA that was read is TGTGCCAGCAGTTGGACTAGCGGAAGGGGGACG.

This clone is deemed medium-sized by its frequency. Read sequence stops 3 residues before the CDR3 end, and the germline J gene provides the missing end. The chain is built from TRBV7-8 and TRBJ2-7; maybe TRBD1 (6 bases). The CDR3 consists of 15 residues. V was cut by 1 base and J by 3 bases, with 13 bases left in between. Germline CDR1 SGHVS, CDR2 FQNEAQ. The CDR3 reads CASSLVTGGYYEQYF. Incomplete CDR3 DNA: TGTGCCAGCAGCTTAGTGACAGGAGGCTACTACGAG.

Comment on this clone: The read ends 3 residues early relative to the CDR3; the germline J gene fills the gap. The chain couples TRBV6-2 or TRBV6-3 to TRBJ2-7; TRBD1 is a possible D gene (6 bases). V was trimmed by 6 bases and J by 4 bases, leaving 13 bases between them. CDR1 MNHEY and CDR2 SVGEGT come from the germline V gene. The CDR3 has 13 amino acids. The sequenced CDR3 bases are TGTGCCAGCAGGCAAACAGGGACGTACGAG. Translation gives CASRQTGTYE. The whole CDR3 sequence is CASRQTGTYEQYF.

A remark on this clone: The CDR3 end is not reached by the read, which stops 3 residues before it; the germline J gene fills it in. J is TRBJ1-1 and V is TRBV2; D may be TRBD1 (5 bases). The length of the CDR3 is 13 residues. Germline CDR1 reads SNHLY; CDR2 reads FYNNEI. V was pared by 6 bases and J by 1 base, with 9 bases between. The chain's CDR3 is CASRTEGNTEAFF. CDR3 bases read: TGTGCCAGCAGGACAGAAGGGAACACTGAA. The whole variable domain, filled in from reference TRBV2 and TRBJ1-1, reads EPEVTQTPSHQVTQMGQEVILRCVPISNHLYFYWYRQILGQKVEFLVSFYNNEISEKSEIFDDQFSVERPDGSNFTLKIRSTKLEDSAMYFCASRTEGNTEAFFGQGTRLTVV.

Points on this clone: From the germline J gene comes the end of the CDR3, since the read stops 3 residues before it. The V and J genes are TRBV20-1 and TRBJ1-1; perhaps TRBD1 as D (6 bases). The CDR3 has 10 amino acids. V was shortened by 6 bases and J by 7 bases, with 9 bases between the two germline ends. Per the germline V gene, CDR1 is DFQATT and CDR2 is SNEGSKA (reference sequence). The covered CDR3 bases are TGCAGTGCACAGGGATTTGAA. Translation gives CSAQGFE. The whole CDR3 sequence reads CSAQGFEAFF.

Of note for this clone: The DNA ends 3 residues before the CDR3 does, and the rest of the CDR3 is filled in from the germline J gene. J is TRBJ1-3 and V is TRBV20-1; D gene uncertain. The germline V and J ends were trimmed by 6 bases and 4 bases, with 16 bases remaining between them. Germline V gene lookup returns CDR1 DFQATT and CDR2 SNEGSKA (reference sequence). The CDR3 runs to 14 residues. CDR3: CSAAPFNGGNTIYF. The CDR3 bases that were read are TGCAGTGCGGCCCCATTTAACGGGGGAAACACC.

As regards this clone: Coverage ceases 3 residues before the CDR3 finishes, and the germline J gene fills in the end. The chain couples TRBV10-1 to TRBJ2-7, with D perhaps matching TRBD1 (6 bases). Germline assignment: CDR1 WNHNN and CDR2 SYGVQD (reference sequence). V was cut by 3 bases and J by 5 bases, with 14 bases left in between. This CDR3 is built from 14 residues. The CDR3 bases that were read are TGCGCCAGCAGTGAATCCCAGGGGACAAACGAG. Translation gives CASSESQGTNE. The full CDR3 sequence reads CASSESQGTNEQYF.

A remark on this clone: Read sequence stops 3 residues before the CDR3 end, and the germline J gene provides the missing end. The chain recombines TRBV5-1 with TRBJ2-5, with TRBD2 matching 7 bases. With V trimmed by 0 bases and J by 3 bases, 2 bases remained unmatched. Germline lookup yields CDR1 SGHRS and CDR2 YFSETQ. There are 14 residues in the CDR3. This CDR3 is CASSLEAGKETQYF. The CDR3 DNA, read in part, is TGCGCCAGCAGCTTGGAAGCGGGGAAAGAGACC.

The sequenced CDR3 bases are TGTGCCAGCAGCTTGGAACTCGTAGCCGATGAG. It codes for CASSLELVADE. The entire CDR3 is CASSLELVADEQFF. The genes are TRBV5-4 and TRBJ2-1, with D unresolved. Read sequence stops 3 residues before the CDR3 end, and the germline J gene provides the missing end. The CDR3 covers 14 residues. Germline V gene data show CDR1 as SGHNT and CDR2 as YYREEE (reference sequence). V dropped 0 bases and J dropped 8 bases, with 12 bases sitting between them.

Comment on this clone: The read falls 3 residues short of the CDR3 end, and the missing part is taken from the germline J gene. The chain is built from TRBV4-1 and TRBJ2-3, with 10 bases that match TRBD2. V trimming: 4 bases; J trimming: 1 base; junction bases outside the gene matches: 5. The CDR3 runs 16 residues. The V gene's germline CDR1 is MGHRA and CDR2 YSYEKL. The CDR3 reads CASSLWTSGGTDTQYF. The part of the CDR3 DNA that was read is TGCGCCAGCAGCCTCTGGACTAGCGGAGGCACAGATACG.

To note about this clone: Read data end 3 residues before the CDR3 end; the end is taken from the germline J gene. The gene calls are TRBV30 and TRBJ1-5; D is unclear. Germline CDR1 reads GTSNPN; CDR2 reads SVGIG (reference sequence). V was clipped by 2 bases and J by 0 bases, with 2 bases between them. The CDR3 consists of 12 residues. CDR3 DNA (partial): TGTGCCTGGAGTTATAGCAATCAGCCC. Translation: CAWSYSNQP. The CDR3 reads in full as CAWSYSNQPQHF.

Regarding this clone: The read is 3 residues too short to cover the CDR3 end, so that end is filled in from the germline J gene. The chain couples TRBV29-1 to TRBJ2-7; tentative D call: TRBD1 (5 bases). V lost 4 bases and J lost 2, with 12 bases in between. Looked up from germline, CDR1 is SQVTM and CDR2 is ANQGSEA. This CDR3 spans 13 amino acids. The CDR3 is CSVGAGMAYEQYF. Incomplete CDR3 DNA: TGCAGCGTTGGAGCAGGGATGGCCTACGAG.

In the case of this clone: Coverage ceases 3 residues before the CDR3 finishes, and the germline J gene fills in the end. V usage is TRBV7-9 and J usage is TRBJ2-1, with a tentative D call TRBD2 (5 bases). The V and J ends lost 7 bases and 6 bases respectively, with 10 bases between them. CDR3 size: 12 residues. Germline V gene data show CDR1 as SEHNR and CDR2 as FQNEAQ (reference sequence). The CDR3: CASNRGGNEQFF. The covered CDR3 bases are TGTGCCAGCAACAGAGGAGGCAATGAG.

In the case of this clone: The read stops 3 residues short of the end of the CDR3; the missing end is completed from the germline J gene. The rearrangement links TRBV7-9 to TRBJ2-2, with TRBD1 matching over 10 bases. V dropped 10 bases and J dropped 5; count of bases not matched to a gene: 4. The CDR3 has 13 amino acids. Looked up from germline, CDR1 is SEHNR and CDR2 is FQNEAQ (reference sequence). Here the CDR3 reads CATADRGTGELFF. Partial CDR3 DNA: TGTGCCACCGCGGACAGGGGGACCGGGGAG.

To note about this clone: The read stops 3 residues short of the end of the CDR3; the missing end is completed from the germline J gene. This chain connects TRBV11-2 to TRBJ2-1, with 7 bases fitting TRBD2. CDR3 size: 15 residues. V trimming: 1 base; J trimming: 0 bases; junction bases outside the gene matches: 0. CDR1 and CDR2 from the germline V gene are SGHAT and FQNNGV. The CDR3 spells CASSLGGSSYNEQFF. The DNA read from the CDR3 is TGTGCCAGCAGCTTAGGCGGGAGCTCCTACAATGAG.

Notes on this clone: The read stops 3 residues short of the end of the CDR3; the missing end is completed from the germline J gene. The rearrangement uses TRBV10-1 and TRBJ2-5; 10 bases agree with TRBD2. The CDR3 is 15 residues long. The V gene end was trimmed by 8 bases and the J gene end by 1 base; junction bases not matched to a gene: 7. Germline CDR1 reads WNHNN; CDR2 reads SYGVQD (reference sequence). CDR3 region: CASCRLAGFQETQYF. Incomplete CDR3 DNA: TGCGCCAGCTGTAGACTAGCGGGTTTCCAAGAGACC.

Remarks on this clone: The CDR3 end is not reached by the read, which stops 3 residues before it; the germline J gene fills it in. The chain uses TRBV20-1 and TRBJ2-2; 11 nucleotides align to TRBD2. Germline trimming cut 1 base from V and 4 bases from J; bases unmatched to any gene: 14. CDR3 size: 19 residues. The germline V gene has CDR1 DFQATT and CDR2 SNEGSKA (reference sequence). CDR3 sequence: CSARVALAGAPPSTGELFF. The sequenced part of the CDR3 DNA is TGCAGTGCTAGAGTGGCACTAGCGGGGGCCCCACCAAGCACCGGGGAG.

To note about this clone: The read falls 3 residues short of the CDR3 end, and the missing part is taken from the germline J gene. The V gene is TRBV5-1, the J gene TRBJ1-6, with D perhaps TRBD1 (6 bases). Trimming shortened V by 2 bases and J by 0 bases, and 9 bases separated the two germline ends. The CDR3 covers 16 residues. The V gene's germline CDR1 is SGHRS and CDR2 YFSETQ. The CDR3: CASSFGQSSYNSPLHF. The sequenced CDR3 bases are TGCGCCAGCAGCTTTGGACAGAGCTCCTATAATTCACCC.